The 9 T cell receptor beta chains below all came from one sample that was sequenced in a study of PD-L1 blockade in urothelial cancer. Time point: pretreatment peripheral blood. Sequenced by immunoSEQ multiplex PCR; TCRdb stores in-frame clones only, minus some. The table has around 130,000 clones, roughly 84% seen once. Sequences were derived from PBMCs, sampled around atezolizumab (anti-PD-L1) treatment. The receptors shown here come from a man aged 50-59 years with urothelial cancer.

This rearrangement joins TRBV7-2 to TRBJ1-1; the D gene is possibly TRBD1 (5 bases). From germline, CDR1 is SGHTA and CDR2 FQGNSA. The CDR3 loop spans 12 amino acids. Trimming pared 4 bases from V and 5 bases from J, leaving 8 bases between. The CDR3 is CASSWRQTEAFF. The CDR3 nucleotides are TGTGCCAGCAGCTGGAGACAGACTGAAGCTTTCTTT.

This chain joins TRBV2 and TRBJ2-7, with TRBD1 matching over 11 bases. Per the germline V gene, CDR1 is SNHLY and CDR2 is FYNNEI. CDR3 size: 15 residues. V trimming: 6 bases; J trimming: 3 bases; junction bases outside the gene matches: 7. In DNA form, the CDR3 reads TGTGCCAGCAGAGAGCCCGGGACAGGGGGCTACGAGCAGTACTTC. This gives the protein CASREPGTGGYEQYF. Based on the CDR3 plus reference TRBV2 and TRBJ2-7, the full variable domain is EPEVTQTPSHQVTQMGQEVILRCVPISNHLYFYWYRQILGQKVEFLVSFYNNEISEKSEIFDDQFSVERPDGSNFTLKIRSTKLEDSAMYFCASREPGTGGYEQYFGPGTRLTVT.

The chain combines TRBV4-2 with TRBJ2-7; D is unclear. The germline V and J ends were trimmed by 0 bases and 0 bases, with 6 bases remaining between them. The CDR3 totals 14 residues. CDR1 LGHNA and CDR2 YNFKEQ come from the germline V gene. The DNA of the CDR3 is TGTGCCAGCAGCCAAGATCCTAGCTCCTACGAGCAGTACTTC. Translating gives CASSQDPSSYEQYF.

There are a few counts of this clone. The genes are TRBV2 and TRBJ2-7, with D unresolved. CDR1 and CDR2 from the germline V gene are SNHLY and FYNNEI. The CDR3 consists of 14 residues. V shed 6 bases and J shed 2 bases, with 14 bases lying between them. The CDR3 is CASRKTEYTYEQYF. CDR3 nucleotides: TGTGCCAGCAGGAAAACTGAATATACCTACGAGCAGTACTTC.

J is TRBJ2-7 and V is TRBV30; the match to TRBD2 covers 10 bases. The V gene's germline CDR1 is GTSNPN and CDR2 SVGIG (reference sequence). Unmatched junction bases numbered 5, after V lost 0 bases and J lost 3 bases. The CDR3 length is 15 residues. In DNA form, the CDR3 reads TGTGCCTGGAGTGTAGCGCCTAGCGGGAGCTACGAGCAGTACTTC. This encodes CAWSVAPSGSYEQYF.

The J gene is TRBJ1-4, the V gene TRBV5-1; D is perhaps TRBD1 (6 bases). Germline V gene sequence: CDR1 SGHRS, CDR2 YFSETQ. V lost 4 bases and J lost 7, with 17 bases in between. The CDR3 is made up of 15 amino acids. Here the CDR3 reads CASSVDRIVGEKLFF. In DNA, the CDR3 is TGCGCCAGCAGCGTGGACAGAATAGTTGGTGAAAAACTGTTTTTT. Combining the CDR3 with reference TRBV5-1 and TRBJ1-4 gives the whole variable domain KAGVTQTPRYLIKTRGQQVTLSCSPISGHRSVSWYQQTPGQGLQFLFEYFSETQRNKGNFPGRFSGRQFSNSRSEMNVSTLELGDSALYLCASSVDRIVGEKLFFGSGTQLSVL.

The chain uses TRBV5-1 and TRBJ1-1; TRBD1 aligns across 10 bases. The germline gives CDR1 SGHRS, CDR2 YFSETQ. J was trimmed by 8 bases and V by 4 bases; bases with no gene match: 2. There are 12 residues in the CDR3. The CDR3 reads CASSKGQGEAFF. CDR3 DNA: TGCGCCAGCAGCAAGGGACAGGGGGAAGCTTTCTTT.

A few counts support this clone. This rearrangement joins TRBV6-1 to TRBJ1-1; D gene ambiguous. Germline-derived CDR1 and CDR2 are MNHNS and SASEGT. V was pared by 10 bases and J by 0 bases, with 15 bases between. The CDR3 runs to 14 residues. CDR3 sequence: CATTYITMNTEAFF. The CDR3 nucleotides read TGTGCCACCACCTATATCACCATGAACACTGAAGCTTTCTTT.

The rearrangement uses TRBV7-2 and TRBJ1-1; D perhaps matches TRBD1 (5 bases). Between the trimmed V and J ends, which lost 5 bases and 2 bases, there was a span of 12 bases. The CDR3 is 14 amino acids. CDR1 SGHTA and CDR2 FQGNSA come from the germline V gene. The CDR3 reads CASSLTAINTEAFF. The CDR3 DNA reads TGTGCCAGCAGCCTGACAGCCATCAACACTGAAGCTTTCTTT.